A selection of T cell receptor beta chains follows, all from one sample in a study of vaccination effects on CD4 cells after COVID-19. Which antigens these TCRs recognize remains unknown. Generated by immunoSEQ multiplex PCR, the TCRdb table keeps only in-frame clones and is missing some. The sample lists about 23,000 clones, 73% occurring once. Specimen: CD4+ T cells from PBMCs cultured with SARS-CoV-2 spike peptides, collected before COVID-19 vaccination. The receptors stem from a human donor who received a COVID-19 vaccine. Each CDR3 is given with its conserved first and last residue. D genes are given only for firm matches. Size tells how often a clone was seen (once, few, many) or the class of an expanded clone, and some rows leave it out.

clone size,V gene,J gene,D gene,CDR3 protein,CDR3 DNA
.,TRBV3-1/TRBV3-2,TRBJ1-4,TRBD1,CASSLRTGGNEKLFF,TGTGCCAGCAGCCTACGGACAGGGGGAAATGAAAAACTGTTTTTT
.,TRBV29-1,TRBJ1-1,.,CSVGRMNTEAFF,TGCAGCGTTGGACGTATGAACACTGAAGCTTTCTTT
.,TRBV19,TRBJ1-4,TRBD1,CASSIIGTVGEKLFF,TGTGCCAGTAGTATAATAGGGACAGTTGGTGAAAAACTGTTTTTT
.,TRBV5-1,TRBJ1-6,.,CASSLGPHGSPLHF,TGCGCCAGCAGCTTGGGGCCCCATGGTTCACCCCTCCACTTT
.,TRBV6-6,TRBJ1-2,.,CASSYSSSDRGYTF,TGTGCCAGCAGTTACTCGAGTTCTGATCGTGGCTACACCTTC
.,TRBV7-2,TRBJ1-2,.,CASTQQGRNYGYTF,TGTGCCAGCACCCAGCAGGGGCGCAACTATGGCTACACCTTC
.,TRBV11-3,TRBJ2-5,.,CASSLSFGGSETQYF,TGTGCCAGCAGCCTATCCTTTGGGGGATCAGAGACCCAGTACTTC
few,TRBV6-5,TRBJ1-1,.,CASSYRGGYGEAFF,TGTGCCAGCAGTTATAGGGGGGGCTATGGTGAAGCTTTCTTT
once,TRBV27,TRBJ2-1,TRBD1,CASSSKGARNEQFF,TGTGCCAGCAGTTCAAAGGGGGCTCGAAATGAGCAGTTCTTC
.,TRBV6-4,TRBJ1-1,TRBD1,CASSDEGATEAFF,TGTGCCAGCAGTGACGAGGGGGCCACTGAAGCTTTCTTT
.,TRBV19,TRBJ2-5,.,CASSMNGQPQETQYF,TGTGCCAGTAGTATGAACGGACAGCCACAAGAGACCCAGTACTTC
.,TRBV10-2,TRBJ1-5,.,CASQSGPLSGRPQHF,TGCGCCAGCCAAAGTGGACCGCTTTCCGGGAGGCCCCAGCATTTT
.,TRBV6-1,TRBJ1-2,TRBD1,CASSTQGRHGYTF,TGTGCCAGCAGCACACAGGGGAGGCATGGCTACACCTTC
few,TRBV7-9,TRBJ1-2,.,CASSALPGGQGYTF,TGTGCCAGCAGCGCTCTACCGGGGGGGCAGGGCTACACCTTC
few,TRBV7-8,TRBJ2-1,.,CASSPLQGIFYNEQFF,TGTGCCAGCAGCCCCTTACAGGGTATCTTTTACAATGAGCAGTTCTTC
.,TRBV21-1,TRBJ1-6,.,CASSKAEGAQNSPLHF,TGTGCCAGCAGCAAAGCGGAGGGGGCGCAGAATTCACCCCTCCACTTT
.,TRBV7-8,TRBJ2-1,.,CASSSGGGEQFF,TGTGCCAGCAGCTCCGGAGGGGGAGAGCAGTTCTTC
once,TRBV24-1,TRBJ2-3,.,CATSGDTDTQYF,TGTGCCACCAGTGGGGATACAGATACGCAGTATTTT
.,TRBV20-1,TRBJ2-3,.,CSAPQGITQYF,TGCAGTGCTCCCCAGGGGATTACGCAGTATTTT
once,TRBV6-5,TRBJ2-3,.,CASSYLGEEADTQYF,TGTGCCAGCAGTTACTTGGGGGAGGAGGCAGATACGCAGTATTTT
.,TRBV4-1,TRBJ1-3,.,CASSPEPGNTIYF,TGCGCCAGCAGCCCAGAACCTGGAAACACCATATATTTT
.,TRBV4-2,TRBJ2-1,TRBD2,CASSHARSGGGEQFF,TGTGCCAGCAGCCATGCCCGTAGCGGGGGGGGTGAGCAGTTCTTC
.,TRBV27,TRBJ2-7,TRBD2,CASREREYSGIYEQYF,TGTGCCAGCAGGGAACGGGAGTACAGCGGGATCTACGAGCAGTACTTC
.,TRBV6-5,TRBJ2-7,.,CAAFRGGDEQYF,TGTGCCGCCTTTAGGGGGGGGGACGAGCAGTACTTC
.,TRBV6-1,TRBJ2-1,.,CASSERRQSDEQFF,TGTGCCAGCAGTGAACGGCGACAGTCCGATGAGCAGTTCTTC
.,TRBV18,TRBJ2-5,.,CASSLEELPAGAQYF,TGTGCCAGCTCACTCGAAGAGCTGCCGGCCGGGGCCCAGTACTTC
.,TRBV9,TRBJ2-4,TRBD1,CASSVEGQAQIQYF,TGTGCCAGCAGCGTAGAGGGACAGGCGCAGATTCAGTACTTC
once,TRBV29-1,TRBJ2-7,.,CSVEDGTYEQYF,TGCAGCGTTGAAGATGGGACCTACGAGCAGTACTTC
once,TRBV10-3,TRBJ2-3,TRBD2,CATARGATSGTHTDTQYF,TGTGCCACCGCCCGTGGGGCGACTAGCGGGACCCACACAGATACGCAGTATTTT
.,TRBV5-6,TRBJ2-5,.,CASSLDRGSETQYF,TGTGCCAGCAGCTTGGACAGAGGCTCGGAGACCCAGTACTTC
.,TRBV3-1/TRBV3-2,TRBJ2-5,.,CASSQSQETQYF,TGTGCCAGCAGCCAATCCCAAGAGACCCAGTACTTC
few,TRBV10-1,TRBJ2-7,.,CASSGPSTGKQYF,TGCGCCAGCAGTGGGCCCTCTACGGGCAAGCAGTACTTC
few,TRBV4-1,TRBJ1-2,.,CASSQVPGSNYGYTF,TGCGCCAGCAGCCAAGTACCTGGGTCGAATTATGGCTACACCTTC
few,TRBV3-1/TRBV3-2,TRBJ2-7,.,CASQDYNEQYF,TGTGCCAGCCAGGACTACAACGAGCAGTACTTC
.,TRBV6-1,TRBJ1-2,.,CASSEGGSHGYTF,TGTGCCAGCAGTGAGGGGGGAAGCCATGGCTACACCTTC
.,TRBV5-1,TRBJ1-6,TRBD1,CASSPLGTGSSPLHF,TGCGCCAGCAGCCCCCTAGGGACAGGATCTTCACCCCTCCACTTT
.,TRBV24-1,TRBJ2-1,.,CATSPTGGPYNEQFF,TGTGCCACCAGCCCAACCGGGGGACCTTACAATGAGCAGTTCTTC
.,TRBV7-8,TRBJ2-1,TRBD2,CASSLSLAGGLNEQFF,TGTGCCAGCAGCTTATCCCTAGCGGGAGGTCTGAATGAGCAGTTCTTC
.,TRBV19,TRBJ2-1,.,CASSIPGYGEQFF,TGTGCCAGTAGTATACCGGGTTACGGTGAGCAGTTCTTC
few,TRBV18,TRBJ1-5,.,CASSPPSKHSNQPQHF,TGTGCCAGCTCACCCCCTTCTAAGCATAGCAATCAGCCCCAGCATTTT
.,TRBV5-6,TRBJ1-1,.,CASSLVGAYNTEAFF,TGTGCCAGCAGCTTGGTGGGGGCGTATAACACTGAAGCTTTCTTT
few,TRBV18,TRBJ1-2,TRBD1,CASSPQGGPNYGYTF,TGTGCCAGCTCACCCCAGGGGGGACCTAACTATGGCTACACCTTC
.,TRBV7-9,TRBJ1-2,TRBD1,CASSLGDRANYGYTF,TGTGCCAGCAGCTTAGGGGACAGGGCTAACTATGGCTACACCTTC
few,TRBV30,TRBJ1-6,TRBD1,CAWNRDREDNSPLHF,TGTGCCTGGAACCGGGACAGGGAAGATAATTCACCCCTCCACTTT
few,TRBV6-5,TRBJ1-2,.,CASTPPANYGYTF,TGTGCCAGCACCCCTCCGGCTAACTATGGCTACACCTTC
few,TRBV6-5,TRBJ2-7,TRBD2,CASSPSGGASYEQYF,TGTGCCAGCAGCCCAAGCGGGGGGGCCTCCTACGAGCAGTACTTC
.,TRBV19,TRBJ1-4,.,CASSNQGWANEKLFF,TGTGCCAGTAGTAACCAGGGGTGGGCTAATGAAAAACTGTTTTTT
.,TRBV23-1,TRBJ2-2,TRBD1,CASSHSGQGADYTGELFF,TGCGCCAGCAGTCATTCCGGACAGGGGGCGGATTACACCGGGGAGCTGTTTTTT
.,TRBV5-1,TRBJ2-3,TRBD2,CASSTGLAGGRVDTQYF,TGCGCCAGCAGCACGGGACTAGCGGGGGGGCGTGTAGATACGCAGTATTTT
.,TRBV25-1,TRBJ1-1,.,CASMAVSNTEAFF,TGTGCCAGCATGGCAGTTTCGAACACTGAAGCTTTCTTT
.,TRBV18,TRBJ1-1,.,CASSPPNRASGENTEAFF,TGTGCCAGCTCACCACCAAATCGGGCATCTGGGGAGAACACTGAAGCTTTCTTT
few,TRBV2,TRBJ2-1,TRBD2,CASSRTSPYNEQFF,TGTGCCAGCAGCCGGACTAGCCCCTACAATGAGCAGTTCTTC
few,TRBV10-1,TRBJ1-4,.,CASSEGSATNEKLFF,TGCGCCAGCAGTGAGGGGAGCGCAACTAATGAAAAACTGTTTTTT